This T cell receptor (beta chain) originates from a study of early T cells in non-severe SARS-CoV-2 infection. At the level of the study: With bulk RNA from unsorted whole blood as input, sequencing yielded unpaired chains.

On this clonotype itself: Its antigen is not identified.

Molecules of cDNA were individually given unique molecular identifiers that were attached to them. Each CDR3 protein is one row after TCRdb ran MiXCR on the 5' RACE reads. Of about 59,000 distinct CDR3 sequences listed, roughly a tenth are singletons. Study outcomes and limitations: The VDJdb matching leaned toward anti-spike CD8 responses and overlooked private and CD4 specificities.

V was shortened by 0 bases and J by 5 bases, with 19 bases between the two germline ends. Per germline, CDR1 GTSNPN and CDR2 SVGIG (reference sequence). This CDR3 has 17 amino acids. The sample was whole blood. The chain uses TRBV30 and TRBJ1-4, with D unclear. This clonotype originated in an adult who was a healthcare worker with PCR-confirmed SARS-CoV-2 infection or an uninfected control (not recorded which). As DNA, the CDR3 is TGTGCCTGGAGTGTACGGAGGGCGAGCATCGGGAATGAAAAACTGTTTTTT. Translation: CAWSVRRASIGNEKLFF.